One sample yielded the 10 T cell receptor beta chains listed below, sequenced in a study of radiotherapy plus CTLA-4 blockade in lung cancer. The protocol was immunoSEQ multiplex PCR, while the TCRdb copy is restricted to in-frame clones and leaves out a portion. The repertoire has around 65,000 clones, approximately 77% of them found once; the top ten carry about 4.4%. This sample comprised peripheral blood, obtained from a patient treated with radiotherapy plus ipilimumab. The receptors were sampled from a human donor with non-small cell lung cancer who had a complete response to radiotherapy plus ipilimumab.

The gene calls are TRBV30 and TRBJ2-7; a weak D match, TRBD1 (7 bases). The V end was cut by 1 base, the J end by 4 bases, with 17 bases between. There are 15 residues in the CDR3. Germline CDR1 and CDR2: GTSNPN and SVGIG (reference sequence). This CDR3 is CAWSAGGTALYEQYF. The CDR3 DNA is TGTGCCTGGAGTGCCGGCGGGACAGCGTTATACGAGCAGTACTTC.

The CDR3 DNA reads as TGTGCCATCAGTGAGTCGGTGACTAGCGGGGATAATGAGCAGTTCTTC. This translates into CAISESVTSGDNEQFF. The chain carries TRBV10-3 and TRBJ2-1; 11 bases fit TRBD2. This CDR3 has 16 residues. From germline, CDR1 is ENHRY and CDR2 SYGVKD. V trimming: 0 bases; J trimming: 7 bases; junction bases outside the gene matches: 5.

The CDR3 is CASSPTSKGPQPQHF. CDR3 sequence (DNA): TGTGCCAGCAGCCCCACTTCGAAGGGACCTCAGCCCCAGCATTTT. The V gene is TRBV9, the J gene TRBJ1-5; D perhaps matches TRBD1 (5 bases). From germline, CDR1 is SGDLS and CDR2 YYNGEE. This CDR3 has 15 amino acids. Trimming left V 4 bases short and J 6 bases short, with 17 bases between.

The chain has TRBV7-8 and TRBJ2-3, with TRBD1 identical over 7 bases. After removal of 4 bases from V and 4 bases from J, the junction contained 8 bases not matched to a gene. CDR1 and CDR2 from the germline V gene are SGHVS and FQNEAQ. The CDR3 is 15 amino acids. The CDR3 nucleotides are TGTGCCAGCAGCTCGACAGGGTTTAGGGCAGATACGCAGTATTTT. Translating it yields CASSSTGFRADTQYF.

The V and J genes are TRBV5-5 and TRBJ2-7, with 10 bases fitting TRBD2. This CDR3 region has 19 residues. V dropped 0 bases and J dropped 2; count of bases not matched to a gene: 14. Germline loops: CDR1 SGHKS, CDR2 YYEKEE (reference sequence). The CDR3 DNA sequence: TGTGCCAGCAGCTTGGGTCGGGGGACTAGCGCTCAGGGCCCCTACGAGCAGTACGTC. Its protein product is CASSLGRGTSAQGPYEQYV.

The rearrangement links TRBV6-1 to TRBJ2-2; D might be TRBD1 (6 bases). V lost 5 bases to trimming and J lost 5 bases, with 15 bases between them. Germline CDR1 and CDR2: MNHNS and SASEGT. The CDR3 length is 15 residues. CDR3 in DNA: TGTGCCAGCAGTCCCGGCCAGGGGAATACCGGGGAGCTGTTTTTT. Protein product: CASSPGQGNTGELFF.

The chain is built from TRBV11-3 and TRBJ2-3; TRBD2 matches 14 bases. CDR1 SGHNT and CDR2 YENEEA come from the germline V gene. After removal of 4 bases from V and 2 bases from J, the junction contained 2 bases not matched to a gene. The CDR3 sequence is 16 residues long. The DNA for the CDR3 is TGTGCCAGCAGCTCGGGACTAGCGGGGGTCACAGATACGCAGTATTTT. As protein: CASSSGLAGVTDTQYF.

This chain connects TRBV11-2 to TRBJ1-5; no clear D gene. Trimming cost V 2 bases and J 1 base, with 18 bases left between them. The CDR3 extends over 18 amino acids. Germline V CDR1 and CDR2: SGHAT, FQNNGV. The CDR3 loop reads CASSLRPAGGNSNQPQHF. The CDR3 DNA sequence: TGTGCCAGCAGCTTAAGGCCCGCGGGCGGGAACAGCAATCAGCCCCAGCATTTT.

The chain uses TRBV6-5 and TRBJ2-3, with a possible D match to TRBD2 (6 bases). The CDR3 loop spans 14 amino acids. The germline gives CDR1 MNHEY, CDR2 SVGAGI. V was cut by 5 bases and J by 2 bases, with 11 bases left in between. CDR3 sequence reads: CASSLSGYTDTQYF. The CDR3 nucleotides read TGTGCCAGCAGTCTTAGCGGATACACAGATACGCAGTATTTT.

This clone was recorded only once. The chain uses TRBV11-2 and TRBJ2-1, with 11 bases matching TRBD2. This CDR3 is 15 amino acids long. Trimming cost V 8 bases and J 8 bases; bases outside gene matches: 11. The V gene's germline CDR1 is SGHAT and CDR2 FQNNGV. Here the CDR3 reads CASRDGLAGGHEQFF. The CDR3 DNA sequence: TGTGCCAGCCGGGACGGGCTAGCGGGGGGACATGAGCAGTTCTTC.